A single sample is the source of the 21 T cell receptor beta chains below, sequenced in a study of cytomegalovirus exposure and HLA in healthy donors (dated by TCRdb to about 2017). Libraries were made using the immunoSEQ multiplex PCR assay. A mixture of 60 forward primers for TCR Vbeta segments and 13 reverse primers for TCR Jbeta segments was used in the multiplex PCR. Held by TCRdb, this immuneACCESS table contains in-frame sequences only and omits some clones. Under half of the omission traces to an unresolved V gene where checked; the cause of the rest is unknown. Here the sample has more than 95,000 clones; 78% occur a single time. Jointly, the top ten make up approximately 1.7% of the sample. The sequenced material came from PBMCs. These receptors were collected from a woman aged 40 to 55 in good health and CMV-seronegative.

This clone was seen only a few times. One junction end disagrees with the germline gene, perhaps due to a read error. The V gene is TRBV7-9, the J gene TRBJ2-7; no reliable D call. Germline values: CDR1 SEHNR, CDR2 FQNEAQ (reference sequence). This CDR3 contains 12 residues. The CDR3 DNA sequence: TGTTCCAGCAGCCTGAGACTCTACGAGCAGTACTTC. It encodes CSSSLRLYEQYF. The full variable domain, in which reference TRBV7-9 and TRBJ2-7 provide the parts outside the CDR3, is DTGVSQNPRHKITKRGQNVTFRCDPISEHNRLYWYRQTLGQGPEFLTYFQNEAQLEKSRLLSDRFSAERPKGSFSTLEIQRTEQGDSAMYLCSSSLRLYEQYFGPGTRLTVT.

Only one count was recorded for this clone. This chain joins TRBV9 and TRBJ1-5; D remains ambiguous. Germline V lookup: CDR1 SGDLS, CDR2 YYNGEE. Trimming took 0 bases from V and 1 from J, leaving 8 bases between them. CDR3 size: 15 residues. CDR3 sequence: CASSVGPASNQPQHF. The CDR3 coding sequence is TGTGCCAGCAGCGTAGGGCCTGCAAGCAATCAGCCCCAGCATTTT.

The chain is built from TRBV5-3 and TRBJ2-1; 7 bases align to TRBD2. TRBV5-3 is an ORF, with its function uncertain. This CDR3 has 16 amino acids. Trimming removed 6 bases from V and 0 bases from J; junction bases left unmatched: 9. The DNA of the CDR3 is TGTGCCAGAATGCAGACTAGCAAAAACTCCTACAATGAGCAGTTCTTC. This sequence encodes CARMQTSKNSYNEQFF.

This clone appeared a single time. The chain uses TRBV7-9 and TRBJ2-1; TRBD2 agrees at 7 bases. V shed 0 bases and J 10 bases; nucleotides not matched to a gene: 9. CDR1 SEHNR and CDR2 FQNEAQ come from the germline V gene (reference sequence). The CDR3 is made up of 15 amino acids. The CDR3 region is CASSLALAPIIEQFF. In DNA form, the CDR3 reads TGTGCCAGCAGCTTAGCACTAGCGCCAATTATCGAGCAGTTCTTC.

The chain carries TRBV19 and TRBJ1-1; D ambiguous. Trimming took off 0 bases at V and 6 bases at J, with 14 bases between the two ends. Germline CDR1 LNHDA, CDR2 SQIVND (reference sequence). The CDR3 extends over 15 amino acids. The CDR3 is CASSIDEGGGAEAFF. The CDR3 nucleotides are TGTGCCAGTAGTATAGATGAGGGTGGAGGCGCTGAAGCTTTCTTT.

This clone was counted between two and nine times. J is TRBJ2-2 and V is TRBV15; perhaps TRBD2 as D (6 bases). The germline V gene encodes CDR1 LNHNV and CDR2 YYDKDF (reference sequence). V dropped 1 base and J dropped 4 bases, with 13 bases sitting between them. This CDR3 comprises 16 residues. The CDR3 DNA reads as TGTGCCACCAGCAGAGGATATGTGGGGGGCACCGGGGAGCTGTTTTTT. Its translation is CATSRGYVGGTGELFF. The whole variable domain, remainder taken from reference TRBV15 and TRBJ2-2, is DAMVIQNPRYQVTQFGKPVTLSCSQTLNHNVMYWYQQKSSQAPKLLFHYYDKDFNNEADTPDNFQSRRPNTSFCFLDIRSPGLGDTAMYLCATSRGYVGGTGELFFGEGSRLTVL.

The V call is TRBV11-1, the J call TRBJ2-6; possible D gene TRBD2, 6 bases. This CDR3 spans 16 amino acids. CDR1 is SGHAT and CDR2 is FQDESV in the germline V gene (reference sequence). V was trimmed by 0 bases and J by 0 bases, leaving 6 bases between them. Here the CDR3 DNA reads TGTGCCAGCAGCTTAGCGCGGGGCTCTGGGGCCAACGTCCTGACTTTC. Its protein product is CASSLARGSGANVLTF.

This rearrangement joins TRBV9 to TRBJ1-4; 9 bases line up with TRBD1. V lost 4 bases and J lost 8; bases outside the gene matches: 9. Germline V gives CDR1 SGDLS, CDR2 YYNGEE. The CDR3 runs to 15 residues. Here the CDR3 DNA reads TGTGCCAGCAGCCTCTCCGGGGACAGGGAGGAAAAACTGTTTTTT. Residues: CASSLSGDREEKLFF.

The V gene is TRBV21-1, the J gene TRBJ2-5; the D call TRBD1 from the table was never checked on the DNA. TRBV21-1 is annotated as a pseudogene. The CDR3 has 15 amino acids. The CDR3 reads CASPPRQGKGETQYF. Written as DNA, the CDR3 is TGTGCCAGCCCCCCCCGACAGGGGAAGGGGGAGACCCAGTACTTC.

This sequence joins TRBV11-2 and TRBJ2-1; D is possibly TRBD2 (6 bases). The CDR3 length is 15 residues. The ends were cut back, 5 bases at V and 8 bases at J, with 19 bases in the middle. Germline loops: CDR1 SGHAT, CDR2 FQNNGV. The CDR3: CASSPLASGSYEQFF. CDR3 in DNA: TGTGCCAGCAGCCCTCTAGCGTCCGGGAGTTATGAGCAGTTCTTC.

The chain employs TRBV4-1 and TRBJ2-1; 14 bases are shared with TRBD2. This CDR3 is 17 amino acids long. CDR1 and CDR2 from the germline V gene are MGHRA and YSYEKL. Trimming removed 0 bases from V and 9 bases from J; junction bases left unmatched: 7. The CDR3 nucleotides read TGCGCCAGCAGCCAAGACGGCGGGACTAGCGGGAGTGGTGAGCAGTTCTTC. This translates into CASSQDGGTSGSGEQFF.

The chain joins TRBV7-8 to TRBJ2-1; 9 bases fit TRBD2. Trimming removed 1 base from V and 15 bases from J; junction bases left unmatched: 13. The germline V gene has CDR1 SGHVS and CDR2 FQNEAQ. This CDR3 has 15 residues. The CDR3 reads CASSLVVLAGIGMFF. As DNA, the CDR3 is TGTGCCAGCAGCTTAGTCGTCCTAGCGGGAATTGGTATGTTCTTC.

The chain employs TRBV29-1 and TRBJ1-1; D gene uncertain. The CDR3 consists of 15 residues. Germline V gives CDR1 SQVTM, CDR2 ANQGSEA. V lost 6 bases and J 2 bases, leaving 19 bases between the germline ends. The CDR3 DNA sequence: TGCAGCGTCGCACTGCCTGACACAGATAACACTGAAGCTTTCTTT. Amino acids: CSVALPDTDNTEAFF.

With regard to this clone: Other DNA sequences in the same sample also yield this CDR3. The chain couples TRBV27 to TRBJ2-1; D unclear. The CDR3 runs 13 residues. Germline CDR1 is MNHEY and CDR2 is SMNVEV (reference sequence). V was trimmed by 0 bases and J by 4 bases, leaving 4 bases between them. CDR3 sequence: CASSLSRYNEQFF. The CDR3 DNA follows: TGTGCCAGCAGTTTATCCAGATACAATGAGCAGTTCTTC.

This chain joins TRBV27 and TRBJ2-7; TRBD1 matches 9 bases. This CDR3 has 15 residues. Trimming cost V 7 bases and J 5 bases; bases outside gene matches: 12. The V gene's germline CDR1 is MNHEY and CDR2 SMNVEV (reference sequence). The CDR3 protein is CASKGIGTGNNEQYF. The DNA of the CDR3 is TGTGCCAGCAAGGGGATCGGGACAGGGAACAACGAGCAGTACTTC.

The chain recombines TRBV5-1 with TRBJ2-1; D call uncertain. The CDR3 extends over 12 amino acids. Germline V lookup: CDR1 SGHRS, CDR2 YFSETQ. V was pared by 0 bases and J by 6 bases, with 4 bases between. The DNA of the CDR3 is TGCGCCAGCAGCTTGGGGCCCAATGAGCAGTTCTTC. It specifies CASSLGPNEQFF.

Turning to this clone: The CDR3 carries no conserved terminal phenylalanine or tryptophan, so it likely arises from a read error. Because the CDR3's place on the DNA is in doubt, the DNA is left out and the CDR3 is given as listed by TCRdb. The CDR3 sequence: CASSPRGTGIPWG. The chain links TRBV28 to TRBJ1-2; the D call TRBD1 from the table was never checked on the DNA. The germline gives CDR1 MDHEN, CDR2 SYDVKM. The CDR3 is 13 amino acids long, termini counted.

The chain is built from TRBV11-2 and TRBJ2-5, with no clear D. The V and J ends lost 1 base and 4 bases respectively, with 4 bases between them. From germline, CDR1 is SGHAT and CDR2 FQNNGV. The CDR3 has 12 amino acids. The CDR3 here is CASSLGRETQYF. The CDR3 region has the DNA TGTGCCAGCAGCTTAGGTCGAGAGACCCAGTACTTC.

This clone has a single count. The J gene is TRBJ1-1, the V gene TRBV28; D gene ambiguous. Looked up from germline, CDR1 is MDHEN and CDR2 is SYDVKM. The V and J ends lost 6 bases and 4 bases respectively, with 12 bases between them. The CDR3 totals 13 residues. CDR3 DNA: TGTGCCAGCAGGATTCAGGTTCCCACTGAAGCTTTCTTT. It is translated as CASRIQVPTEAFF.

The table lists this clone with a few counts. The chain joins TRBV27 to TRBJ1-2; D is undetermined. V dropped 5 bases and J dropped 7 bases, with 11 bases sitting between them. Germline CDR1 and CDR2: MNHEY and SMNVEV (reference sequence). This CDR3 has 12 residues. This chain's CDR3 is CASSPWTSGYTF. The DNA for the CDR3 is TGTGCCAGCAGTCCATGGACTTCTGGCTACACCTTC.

Regarding this clone: This sample includes further DNA sequences coding for the same CDR3. The V gene is TRBV6-1, the J gene TRBJ1-5, with TRBD1 matching over 9 bases. Per germline, CDR1 MNHNS and CDR2 SASEGT. After removal of 8 bases from V and 3 bases from J, the junction contained 8 bases not matched to a gene. This CDR3 is built from 15 residues. The CDR3 DNA is TGTGCCAGCGACAGGGGACAGGGAATCAATCAGCCCCAGCATTTT. Amino acid sequence: CASDRGQGINQPQHF.